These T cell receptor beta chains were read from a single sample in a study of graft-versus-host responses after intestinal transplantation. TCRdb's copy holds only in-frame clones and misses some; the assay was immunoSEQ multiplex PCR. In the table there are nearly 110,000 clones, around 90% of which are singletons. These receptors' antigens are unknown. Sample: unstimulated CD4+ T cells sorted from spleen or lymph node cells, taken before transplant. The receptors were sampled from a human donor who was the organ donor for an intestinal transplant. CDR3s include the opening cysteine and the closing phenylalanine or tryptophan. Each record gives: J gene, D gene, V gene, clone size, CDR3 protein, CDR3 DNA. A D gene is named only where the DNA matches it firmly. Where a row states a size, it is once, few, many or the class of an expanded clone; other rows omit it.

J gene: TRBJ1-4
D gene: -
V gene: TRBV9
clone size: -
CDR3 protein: CASSVAGRGYNEKLFF
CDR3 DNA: TGTGCCAGCAGCGTAGCAGGGCGAGGGTATAATGAAAAACTGTTTTTT

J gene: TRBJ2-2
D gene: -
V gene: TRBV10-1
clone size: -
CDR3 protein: CASREQNTGELFF
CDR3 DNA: TGCGCCAGCAGAGAGCAGAACACCGGGGAGCTGTTTTTT

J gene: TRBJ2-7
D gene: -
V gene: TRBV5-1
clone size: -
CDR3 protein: CASSWAGNSYEQYF
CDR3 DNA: TGCGCCAGCAGCTGGGCCGGGAATTCCTACGAGCAGTACTTC

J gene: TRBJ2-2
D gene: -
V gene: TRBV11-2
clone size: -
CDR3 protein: CASSRSSPTGELFF
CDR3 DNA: TGTGCCAGCAGCCGGTCGAGCCCCACCGGGGAGCTGTTTTTT

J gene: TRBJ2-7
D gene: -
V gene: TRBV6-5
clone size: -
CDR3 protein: CATSDRRSSYEQYF
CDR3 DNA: TGTGCCACCTCAGACAGGCGCAGCTCCTACGAGCAGTACTTC

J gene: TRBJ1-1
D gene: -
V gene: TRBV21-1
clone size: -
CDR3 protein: CALRELNTEAFF
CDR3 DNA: TGTGCCCTCAGGGAGCTGAACACTGAAGCTTTCTTT

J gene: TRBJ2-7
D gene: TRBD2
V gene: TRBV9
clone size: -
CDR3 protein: CTSSVGGLAVYEQYF
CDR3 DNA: TGTACCAGCAGCGTGGGGGGACTAGCGGTCTACGAGCAGTACTTC

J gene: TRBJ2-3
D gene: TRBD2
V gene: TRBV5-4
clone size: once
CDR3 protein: CASSPTGLAGGRDTQYF
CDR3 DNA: TGTGCCAGCAGCCCAACCGGCCTAGCGGGAGGTCGGGATACGCAGTATTTT

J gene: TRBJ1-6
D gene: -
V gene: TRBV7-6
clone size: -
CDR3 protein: CASSLEQRAPLHF
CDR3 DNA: TGTGCCAGCAGCTTAGAGCAGCGTGCACCCCTCCACTTT

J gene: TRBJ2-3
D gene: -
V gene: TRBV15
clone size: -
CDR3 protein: CATSRDGGTADTQYF
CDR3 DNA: TGTGCCACCAGCAGAGATGGAGGGACCGCAGATACGCAGTATTTT

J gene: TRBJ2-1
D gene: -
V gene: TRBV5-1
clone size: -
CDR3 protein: CASSFFTSSSYNEQFF
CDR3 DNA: TGCGCCAGCAGCTTCTTCACTAGCTCCTCCTACAATGAGCAGTTCTTC

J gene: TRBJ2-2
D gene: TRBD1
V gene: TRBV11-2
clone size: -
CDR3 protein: CASSLGQGWSGELFF
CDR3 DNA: TGTGCCAGCAGCTTGGGACAGGGATGGTCCGGGGAGCTGTTTTTT

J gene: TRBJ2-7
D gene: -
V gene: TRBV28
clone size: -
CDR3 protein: CASSWRYEQYF
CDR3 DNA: TGTGCCAGCAGTTGGCGGTACGAGCAGTACTTC

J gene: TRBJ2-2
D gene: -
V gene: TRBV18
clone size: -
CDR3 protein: CASSPPISASRELFF
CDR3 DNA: TGTGCCAGCTCACCACCTATATCAGCGAGCCGGGAGCTGTTTTTT

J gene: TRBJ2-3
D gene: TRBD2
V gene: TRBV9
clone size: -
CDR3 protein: CASSPHRGGYTDTQYF
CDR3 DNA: TGTGCCAGCAGCCCTCATCGGGGGGGATACACAGATACGCAGTATTTT

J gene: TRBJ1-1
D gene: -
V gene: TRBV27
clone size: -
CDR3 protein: CASSTHGGSEAFF
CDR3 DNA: TGTGCCAGCAGTACCCACGGGGGGAGTGAAGCTTTCTTT